These 17 T cell receptor beta chains came from one sample sequenced in a study of T cells in localized non-small cell lung cancer. The protocol was immunoSEQ multiplex PCR, while the TCRdb copy is restricted to in-frame clones and leaves out a portion. The sample carries tens of thousands of clones, approximately 85% recorded once. This specimen was peripheral blood, taken before any cancer treatment. The receptors were sampled from a female donor older than 55 with stage I lung adenocarcinoma.

The rearrangement joins TRBV5-1 to TRBJ2-5; possibly TRBD2 for D (6 bases). Germline V gene lookup returns CDR1 SGHRS and CDR2 YFSETQ. There are 16 residues in the CDR3. V dropped 0 bases and J dropped 4 bases, with 16 bases sitting between them. This CDR3 is CASSLGVVRGLETQYF. The CDR3 nucleotides read TGCGCCAGCAGCTTGGGGGTGGTCCGGGGGTTAGAGACCCAGTACTTC.

This rearrangement joins TRBV7-3 to TRBJ1-2; D is perhaps TRBD1 (6 bases). V lost 0 bases and J lost 6, with 8 bases in between. This CDR3 region has 13 residues. The germline V gene has CDR1 SGHTA and CDR2 FQGTGA. Written as DNA, the CDR3 is TGTGCCAGCAGCTTAACGAACAGGGATGGCTACACCTTC. It encodes CASSLTNRDGYTF.

The genes are TRBV5-1 and TRBJ2-7, with 11 nucleotides matching TRBD2. Germline CDR1 reads SGHRS; CDR2 reads YFSETQ. This CDR3 is 15 amino acids long. V shed 4 bases and J 5 bases; nucleotides not matched to a gene: 8. CDR3: CASSPRTSGWNEQYF. CDR3 coding DNA: TGCGCCAGCAGCCCACGGACTAGCGGGTGGAACGAGCAGTACTTC.

The V gene is TRBV9, the J gene TRBJ2-6, with 7 bases matching TRBD1. The germline V gene encodes CDR1 SGDLS and CDR2 YYNGEE. The V segment lost 4 bases and the J segment 2 bases; nucleotides outside the gene matches: 3. The CDR3 loop spans 15 amino acids. Written as DNA, the CDR3 is TGTGCCAGCAGCAAACAGGGGACTGGGGCCAACGTCCTGACTTTC. Amino acids: CASSKQGTGANVLTF.

CDR3 sequence (DNA): TGTGCCGGGCATTTTTCCTACGAGCAGTACTTC. It yields the protein CAGHFSYEQYF. The chain couples TRBV6-6 to TRBJ2-7; no clear D. The CDR3 consists of 11 residues. The V gene's germline CDR1 is MNHNY and CDR2 SVGAGI (reference sequence). Trimming removed 11 bases at V and 1 base at J, with 9 bases between.

This sequence joins TRBV5-1 and TRBJ2-3; D gene ambiguous. The germline V gene encodes CDR1 SGHRS and CDR2 YFSETQ. V was shortened by 1 base and J by 2 bases, with 11 bases between the two germline ends. The CDR3 is 15 amino acids. CDR3 in amino acids: CASSLRLQYTDTQYF. The CDR3 DNA reads as TGCGCCAGCAGCTTGCGGCTTCAGTACACAGATACGCAGTATTTT. The variable domain in full, with the rest retrieved from reference TRBV5-1 and TRBJ2-3, is KAGVTQTPRYLIKTRGQQVTLSCSPISGHRSVSWYQQTPGQGLQFLFEYFSETQRNKGNFPGRFSGRQFSNSRSEMNVSTLELGDSALYLCASSLRLQYTDTQYFGPGTRLTVL.

The chain employs TRBV6-5 and TRBJ2-1, with TRBD1 identical over 9 bases. Looked up from germline, CDR1 is MNHEY and CDR2 is SVGAGI. V shed 8 bases, J shed 7 bases, and the junction held 6 bases outside the gene matches. CDR3 size: 13 residues. CDR3 loop: CASSGQGQNEQFF. The CDR3 bases are TGTGCCAGCTCGGGACAGGGCCAAAATGAGCAGTTCTTC.

The chain is built from TRBV6-5 and TRBJ1-5; D is uncertain. The germline CDR1 and CDR2 sequences are MNHEY and SVGAGI. Trimming shortened V by 5 bases and J by 6 bases, and 14 bases separated the two germline ends. There are 14 residues in the CDR3. The CDR3 nucleotides read TGTGCCAGCAGTGATCAGGAATCTGGTCAGCCCCAGCATTTT. Its protein product is CASSDQESGQPQHF.

This clone has a single count. This sequence joins TRBV5-1 and TRBJ1-2; D unclear. Looked up from germline, CDR1 is SGHRS and CDR2 is YFSETQ. V was clipped by 0 bases and J by 4 bases, with 7 bases between them. The CDR3 length is 13 residues. CDR3 in DNA: TGCGCCAGCAGCTTGGCGCCCTCCTATGGCTACACCTTC. It is translated as CASSLAPSYGYTF.

The chain is built from TRBV6-1 and TRBJ1-3; D remains ambiguous. Trimming stripped 4 bases from V and 0 bases from J, with 4 bases between. This CDR3 spans 13 amino acids. Germline V gives CDR1 MNHNS, CDR2 SASEGT. CDR3 bases: TGTGCCAGCAGTGCAGTCTCTGGAAACACCATATATTTT. Its translation: CASSAVSGNTIYF.

This clone was detected once. This chain joins TRBV7-9 and TRBJ2-2; 7 nucleotides line up with TRBD2. CDR3 length: 16 residues. CDR1 and CDR2 from the germline V gene are SEHNR and FQNEAQ (reference sequence). Trimming took 4 bases from V and 3 from J; bases not matched to a gene: 8. The CDR3 reads CASSWLAEYYTGELFF. The CDR3 bases are TGTGCCAGCAGCTGGCTAGCGGAGTACTACACCGGGGAGCTGTTTTTT. Drawing the rest from reference TRBV7-9 and TRBJ2-2, the complete variable domain is DTGVSQNPRHKITKRGQNVTFRCDPISEHNRLYWYRQTLGQGPEFLTYFQNEAQLEKSRLLSDRFSAERPKGSFSTLEIQRTEQGDSAMYLCASSWLAEYYTGELFFGEGSRLTVL.

V usage is TRBV18 and J usage is TRBJ2-5; D is undetermined. CDR1 and CDR2 from the germline V gene are KGHSH and LQKENI. With 1 base removed from V and 5 bases from J, the gap between germline ends came to 5 bases. The CDR3 loop spans 12 amino acids. The CDR3 protein is CASSPQRETQYF. DNA for the CDR3: TGTGCCAGCTCACCACAACGGGAGACCCAGTACTTC.

The chain uses TRBV5-1 and TRBJ2-7, with D hard to call. Trimming cost V 2 bases and J 6 bases, with 12 bases left between them. CDR3 length: 13 amino acids. Germline assignment: CDR1 SGHRS and CDR2 YFSETQ. CDR3 in DNA: TGCGCCAGCAGCTTTTCGCTAAAAGGCGAGCAGTACTTC. It is translated as CASSFSLKGEQYF.

The sample holds one count of this clone. The chain is built from TRBV29-1 and TRBJ1-1; D call uncertain. The V gene's germline CDR1 is SQVTM and CDR2 ANQGSEA. The CDR3 sequence is 12 residues long. Trimming cost V 6 bases and J 10 bases, with 18 bases left between them. Written as DNA, the CDR3 is TGCAGCGTATATCGCTATGGCCAGAGAGCTTTCTTT. Encoded protein: CSVYRYGQRAFF.

The rearrangement uses TRBV11-1 and TRBJ2-7; 10 bases agree with TRBD1. The V gene's germline CDR1 is SGHAT and CDR2 FQDESV (reference sequence). V dropped 5 bases and J dropped 4; count of bases not matched to a gene: 5. This CDR3 contains 14 residues. The CDR3: CASSAGDRGYEQYF. In nucleotides, the CDR3 is TGTGCCAGCAGCGCCGGGGACAGGGGTTACGAGCAGTACTTC. Full variable domain (outside the CDR3, taken from reference TRBV11-1 and TRBJ2-7): EAEVAQSPRYKITEKSQAVAFWCDPISGHATLYWYRQILGQGPELLVQFQDESVVDDSQLPKDRFSAERLKGVDSTLKIQPAELGDSAMYLCASSAGDRGYEQYFGPGTRLTVT.

This sequence joins TRBV14 and TRBJ1-2; TRBD1 matches 7 bases. CDR3 length: 12 amino acids. V lost 4 bases and J lost 8; bases outside the gene matches: 4. Germline assignment: CDR1 SGHDN and CDR2 FVKESK. The CDR3 bases are TGTGCCAGCAGCCTGGGACAGCAAGGCTACACCTTC. Amino acids: CASSLGQQGYTF.

This chain joins TRBV2 and TRBJ1-3, with TRBD1 matching 9 bases. V dropped 6 bases and J dropped 3; count of bases not matched to a gene: 6. Germline-derived CDR1 and CDR2 are SNHLY and FYNNEI. The CDR3 runs 15 residues. CDR3 bases: TGTGCCAGCAGGGAACAGGGGGCTTATGGAAACACCATATATTTT. Translated: CASREQGAYGNTIYF.